This entry concerns a single T cell receptor beta chain. This clonotype was counted a single time. Its antigen is still unknown. Base qualities were left out, and no much larger clone turns up one base away. A single read offers scant evidence. This sample stems from a study of T-cell memory formation after mild COVID-19 (dated by TCRdb to about 2021). Regarding the study in general: Most TCR sequence clusters were specific to one of the two donors. T-cell clones expanding and contracting after mild COVID-19 in two donors were tracked by longitudinal TCRalpha and TCRbeta repertoire sequencing. The cohort comprised two young, previously healthy adult volunteers, one female and one male.

What the work shows at the level of the full study, not this receptor alone: Contracting CD4+ clones appeared mostly in the CM and EM memory subsets, whereas CD8+ clones were enriched in EMRA. Some responding clones were detected in pre-infection memory, suggesting pre-existing cross-reactive memory T cells joined the SARS-CoV-2 response. From day 15 to 85, contracting clones showed balanced CD4/CD8 phenotypes, whereas a second wave of clones that expanded from day 15 to 37 leaned towards CD4+. The second-wave clones that peaked on day 37 were not confirmed to be SARS-CoV-2 specific. The study covered only a couple of mild cases, and larger cohorts including severe cases with pre-infection samples were considered necessary.

Trimming takes 6 bases from V and 1 base from J, and the germline ends sit 9 bases apart. The CDR3 starts with the cysteine, ends with the phenylalanine, and has 14 residues. Only the CDR3 DNA is retained, 42 bases long and in frame from the first base. Ficoll-Paque density gradient centrifugation was the method used to isolate PBMCs. TCRdb records Illumina NovaSeq 6000 as the sequencer. Using 5'RACE with constant-segment primers, TCRalpha and TCRbeta cDNA libraries were constructed, with sample barcodes and unique molecular identifiers added in the process. RNA was extracted from every sample with Trizol reagent. Library amplification was performed in two PCR steps, and a second sample barcode and Illumina TruSeq adapters were introduced in the second step. Sequencing of the libraries was done on an Illumina NovaSeq, producing 2 x 150 bp paired-end reads. Per the original workflow: Demultiplexing of reads and collapsing into UMI-guided consensus sequences were performed with migec v1.2.7. Using mixcr v2.1.11, UMI consensuses were aligned to TRA and TRB V and J templates and then assembled into clonotypes. A clonotype was counted as expanded or contracted only if both edgeR and NoisET called the change significant, with noise models trained on biological replicates. For edgeR calls, the cutoffs were a false discovery rate-adjusted p below 0.01 and a log2 fold-change threshold of 1. As an exploratory analysis of dynamics, max-normalized trajectories of the 1000 most abundant clonotypes were examined by PCA with hierarchical clustering. The CD4 or CD8 phenotype of responding clones was assigned using the separately sequenced CD4+ and CD8+ repertoires. TCRdb reprocessed the public reads (quality trimming at Q25 with fastp, clone calling with MiXCR) and kept in-frame beta chains. Rows with a matching CDR3 protein are joined into one entry that keeps the most common DNA and genes. For this entry, the V and J calls and clone size follow TCRdb and not the study's own pipeline. The sample table lists hundreds of thousands of distinct CDR3 sequences, under 20% of them with a count of one. The biggest ten clones account for around 12% of the sample.

Sequences were obtained from PBMCs or a T cell subset sorted from them (not recorded which). This chain joins TRBV12-3 or TRBV12-4 to TRBJ2-2; TRBD2 could be the D gene, as 5 bases match. The sequence was obtained from an adult woman who had mild COVID-19 (a few samples of this study predate the infection). The sample titles of this study are shuffled in the database, so cell type and time point are left out; the donor was told from shared clones. The CDR3 has the sequence CASSWTQNTGELFF. The DNA sequence reads TGTGCCAGCAGCTGGACTCAGAACACCGGGGAGCTGTTTTTT.